The source of this T cell receptor (beta chain) is a study of T-cell reconstitution after alpha-beta-depleted transplantation in children. Overall study results and limits: One year post-transplant, T-cell counts and diversity were largely derived from T cells produced anew.

Germline V gene sequence: CDR1 DFQATT, CDR2 SNEGSKA (reference sequence). V lost 6 bases and J 4 bases, leaving 9 bases between the germline ends. CDR3 size: 11 residues. TCRbeta library construction was performed incorporating unique molecular identifiers. One entry per CDR3 protein results from TCRdb running MiXCR on the PCR reads. The repertoire holds under 850,000 distinct CDR3 sequences, with about an eighth as singletons. The sample holds many counts of this clonotype. What it binds is unknown. The V call is TRBV20-1, the J call TRBJ2-5; D unclear. Sequencing was performed on PBMCs, taken before TCRalphabeta/CD19-depleted stem cell transplant. The clonotype originates from a girl aged 2 to 10 with congenital amegakaryocytic thrombocytopenia, due to receive a stem cell transplant. CDR3 in DNA: TGCAGTGCGGTAGTGAGAGAGACCCAGTACTTC. Protein sequence: CSAVVRETQYF.